Each of the 7 T cell receptor beta chains below was sequenced from the same sample in a study of T cells in localized non-small cell lung cancer. Data came from immunoSEQ multiplex PCR; TCRdb stores just in-frame clones and leaves some out. Of fewer than 8,000 clones listed, around 52% are singletons. The source was lymph node tissue, collected before any cancer treatment. The receptors come from an older female donor with stage I lung adenocarcinoma.

This chain links TRBV14 with TRBJ2-1; 13 bases align to TRBD2. Germline CDR1 reads SGHDN; CDR2 reads FVKESK. The CDR3 has 20 residues. J was trimmed by 4 bases and V by 4 bases; bases with no gene match: 16. The CDR3 spells CASSLLPGLAGTTRYNEQFF. The CDR3 coding sequence is TGTGCCAGCAGCCTATTACCGGGACTAGCGGGGACAACACGATACAATGAGCAGTTCTTC.

A few counts support this clone. The chain has TRBV11-3 and TRBJ1-1; 7 nucleotides align to TRBD1. This CDR3 has 15 residues. CDR1 is SGHNT, CDR2 YENEEA, per germline. The ends lost 3 bases at V and 4 bases at J; junction bases unmatched: 8. CDR3 coding DNA: TGTGCCAGCAGCTTTGAGAGGGGGCTTGGCACTGAAGCTTTCTTT. Residues: CASSFERGLGTEAFF.

This clone was observed a handful of times. The chain has TRBV6-8 and TRBJ1-1, with no clear D. The CDR3 runs 15 residues. Trimming pared 6 bases from V and 1 base from J, leaving 15 bases between. The germline V gene has CDR1 MNHGY and CDR2 SAAAGT. The CDR3 protein is CASRIAIRANTEAFF. The CDR3 DNA is TGTGCCAGCAGGATTGCCATTAGGGCGAACACTGAAGCTTTCTTT.

The V gene is TRBV19, the J gene TRBJ1-2; TRBD1 matches 7 bases. This CDR3 region has 12 residues. The junction had 4 bases not matched to a gene; V was cut back by 6 bases and J by 6 bases. Germline assignment: CDR1 LNHDA and CDR2 SQIVND (reference sequence). The CDR3 region is CASSRQGNGYTF. DNA for the CDR3: TGTGCCAGTAGCAGACAGGGTAATGGCTACACCTTC. The whole variable domain, filled in from reference TRBV19 and TRBJ1-2, reads DGGITQSPKYLFRKEGQNVTLSCEQNLNHDAMYWYRQDPGQGLRLIYYSQIVNDFQKGDIAEGYSVSREKKESFPLTVTSAQKNPTAFYLCASSRQGNGYTFGSGTRLTVV.

The chain recombines TRBV28 with TRBJ1-5; 9 nucleotides agree with TRBD1. The germline CDR1 and CDR2 sequences are MDHEN and SYDVKM. The CDR3 contains 18 residues. The junction had 14 bases not matched to a gene; V was cut back by 8 bases and J by 0 bases. CDR3 region: CASAPRGQGVYSNQPQHF. As DNA, the CDR3 is TGTGCCAGCGCGCCGCGGGGACAGGGAGTGTATAGCAATCAGCCCCAGCATTTT.

This clone was seen only a few times. The rearrangement uses TRBV9 and TRBJ2-2; 7 bases agree with TRBD1. With 5 bases clipped from V and 3 bases from J, the junction kept 4 bases outside the gene matches. The CDR3 is made up of 14 amino acids. From germline, CDR1 is SGDLS and CDR2 YYNGEE. The CDR3 DNA is TGTGCCAGCAGTGGGCAGGGGGACACCGGGGAGCTGTTTTTT. Encoded protein: CASSGQGDTGELFF.

This sequence joins TRBV9 and TRBJ1-6, with D unclear. The germline V and J ends were trimmed by 5 bases and 0 bases, with 12 bases remaining between them. The CDR3 loop spans 16 amino acids. The V gene's germline CDR1 is SGDLS and CDR2 YYNGEE. The CDR3 loop is CASSEYARSYNSPLHF. The CDR3 DNA is TGTGCCAGCAGTGAATATGCACGCTCCTATAATTCACCCCTCCACTTT.